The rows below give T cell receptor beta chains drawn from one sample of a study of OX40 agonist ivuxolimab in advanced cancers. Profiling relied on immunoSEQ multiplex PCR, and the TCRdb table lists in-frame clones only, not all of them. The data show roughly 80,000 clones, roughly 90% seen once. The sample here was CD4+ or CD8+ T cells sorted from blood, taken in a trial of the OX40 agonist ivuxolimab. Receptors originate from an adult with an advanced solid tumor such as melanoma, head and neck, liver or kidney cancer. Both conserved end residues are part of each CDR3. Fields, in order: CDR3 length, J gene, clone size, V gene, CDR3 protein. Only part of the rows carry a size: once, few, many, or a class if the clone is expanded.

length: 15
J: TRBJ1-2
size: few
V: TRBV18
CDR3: CASSPQTGADYGYTF

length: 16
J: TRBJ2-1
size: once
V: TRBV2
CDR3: CASRATSSGVSNEQFF

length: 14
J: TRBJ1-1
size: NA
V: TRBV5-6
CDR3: CASTRRGASTEAFF

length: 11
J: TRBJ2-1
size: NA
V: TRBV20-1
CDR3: CSARDSGTQFF

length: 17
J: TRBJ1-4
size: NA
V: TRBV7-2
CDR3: CASSLAPSQPTNEKLFF

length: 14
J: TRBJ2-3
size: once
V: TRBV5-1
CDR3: CASSLAGYTDTQYF

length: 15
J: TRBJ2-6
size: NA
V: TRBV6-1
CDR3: CASRQGSSGANVLTF

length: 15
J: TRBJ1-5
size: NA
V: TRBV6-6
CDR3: CASSYHRGGGQPQHF

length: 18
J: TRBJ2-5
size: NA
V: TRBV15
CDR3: CATSRAPQQTAYQETQYF

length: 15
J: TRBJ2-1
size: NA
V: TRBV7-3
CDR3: CASSFSGSSYNEQFF

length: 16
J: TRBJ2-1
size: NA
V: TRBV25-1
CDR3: CASSESLAVNYNEQFF

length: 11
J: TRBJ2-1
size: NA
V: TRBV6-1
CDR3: CASSTYGEQFF

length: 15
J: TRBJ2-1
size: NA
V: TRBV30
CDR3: CAWRPSGGAYNEQFF

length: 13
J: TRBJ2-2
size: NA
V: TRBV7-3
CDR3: CASSTQNTGELFF

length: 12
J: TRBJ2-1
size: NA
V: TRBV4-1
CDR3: CASSQGRHEQFF

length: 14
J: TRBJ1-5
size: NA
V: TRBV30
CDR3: CAWTHDRDNQPQHF

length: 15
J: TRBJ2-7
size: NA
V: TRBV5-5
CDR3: CASSSRAAGSYEQYF

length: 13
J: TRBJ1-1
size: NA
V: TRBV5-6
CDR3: CATPRVTNTEAFF

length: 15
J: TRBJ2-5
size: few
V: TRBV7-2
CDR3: CASSYQRGKGETQYF

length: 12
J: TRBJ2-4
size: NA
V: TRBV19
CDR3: CASSMGRNIQYF

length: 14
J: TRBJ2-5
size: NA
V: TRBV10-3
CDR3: CAISDSGTEETQYF

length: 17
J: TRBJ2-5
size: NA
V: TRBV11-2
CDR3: CASSRLYGAGGKETQYF

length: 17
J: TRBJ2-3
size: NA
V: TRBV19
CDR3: CASSIDWQESSTDTQYF

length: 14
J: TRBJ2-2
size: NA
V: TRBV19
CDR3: CASIKAGRTGELFF

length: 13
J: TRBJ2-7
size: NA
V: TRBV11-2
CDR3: CASSLTGGSEQYF

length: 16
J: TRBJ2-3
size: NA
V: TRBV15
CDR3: CATSRAPTGGTDTQYF